These 14 T cell receptor beta chains came from one sample sequenced in a study of blood T cell repertoires in COVID-19. Profiled with immunoSEQ multiplex PCR; TCRdb holds only in-frame clones, not every one. The repertoire consists of around 100,000 clones, with about nine tenths occurring once and the leading ten covering 5.1%. The sequencing input was peripheral blood. These TCRs come from a middle-aged man with acute or convalescent COVID-19.

The chain couples TRBV20-1 to TRBJ2-7; 8 positions match TRBD1. The CDR3 has 14 amino acids. The ends lost 3 bases at V and 2 bases at J; junction bases unmatched: 6. The germline V gene has CDR1 DFQATT and CDR2 SNEGSKA (reference sequence). As DNA, the CDR3 is TGCAGTGCTAGTTCTGGACAGGGCCCCTACGAGCAGTACTTC. It encodes CSASSGQGPYEQYF.

The chain is built from TRBV9 and TRBJ1-4, with no clear D. Germline V lookup: CDR1 SGDLS, CDR2 YYNGEE. The V end lost 1 base, the J end lost 8 bases, and 15 bases lay between the germline ends. The CDR3 is 15 amino acids. The CDR3 protein is CASSVRSSEGEKLFF. The CDR3 DNA sequence: TGTGCCAGCAGCGTACGGTCTTCGGAGGGCGAAAAACTGTTTTTT.

This rearrangement joins TRBV5-1 to TRBJ1-6; TRBD1 might be the D (6 bases). Trimming shortened V by 4 bases and J by 11 bases, and 19 bases separated the two germline ends. CDR1 is SGHRS and CDR2 is YFSETQ in the germline V gene. The CDR3 totals 15 residues. CDR3 amino acids: CASSGSGAPEAPLHF. CDR3 DNA: TGCGCCAGCAGCGGCTCAGGGGCCCCCGAGGCACCCCTCCACTTT.

About this clone: In the same sample, other DNA sequences code for this CDR3. V gene TRBV18 combines with J gene TRBJ1-2; D is unclear. The CDR3 contains 13 residues. With 6 bases removed from V and 4 bases from J, the gap between germline ends came to 12 bases. The germline CDR1 and CDR2 sequences are KGHSH and LQKENI. The CDR3 loop is CASSPGTGYGYTF. In nucleotides, the CDR3 is TGTGCCAGCTCCCCTGGCACGGGCTATGGCTACACCTTC.

The rearrangement uses TRBV25-1 and TRBJ1-2; D is uncertain. Between the trimmed V and J ends, which lost 7 bases and 9 bases, there was a span of 12 bases. From germline, CDR1 is MGHDK and CDR2 SYGVNS. CDR3 length: 11 residues. The CDR3 is CASTSGSRYTF. The DNA for the CDR3 is TGTGCCAGCACCTCCGGGTCCCGCTACACCTTC.

V gene TRBV6-2 or TRBV6-3 combines with J gene TRBJ2-5; 8 bases match TRBD2. The CDR3 consists of 15 residues. V lost 4 bases, J lost 2 bases, and 6 bases stayed unmatched. The germline CDR1 and CDR2 sequences are MNHEY and SVGEGT. The CDR3 here is CASSSGGGLQETQYF. The CDR3 region has the DNA TGTGCCAGCAGTTCGGGAGGGGGGCTTCAAGAGACCCAGTACTTC.

The chain has TRBV4-1 and TRBJ2-6, with D uncertain. Trimming cost V 0 bases and J 0 bases, with 6 bases left between them. Germline CDR1 and CDR2: MGHRA and YSYEKL. The CDR3 has 16 amino acids. As DNA, the CDR3 is TGCGCCAGCAGCCAAGATTCTAGCTCTGGGGCCAACGTCCTGACTTTC. It encodes CASSQDSSSGANVLTF.

This clone was seen a few times. The gene calls are TRBV3-1 (or the pseudogene TRBV3-2) and TRBJ1-4, with D unclear. Trimming took off 4 bases at V and 4 bases at J, with 13 bases between the two ends. The V gene's germline CDR1 is LGHDT and CDR2 YNNKEL (reference sequence). The CDR3 has 15 residues. CDR3 sequence reads: CASSPNSNSNEKLFF. The CDR3 DNA is TGTGCCAGCAGCCCCAACAGCAATAGTAATGAAAAACTGTTTTTT.

The CDR3 nucleotides are TGTGCCAGCATTAGGGCTAGCGGCGCCTACGAGCAGTACTTC. Residues: CASIRASGAYEQYF. The gene calls are TRBV28 and TRBJ2-7, with TRBD2 matching over 7 bases. Germline lookup yields CDR1 MDHEN and CDR2 SYDVKM. V trimming: 7 bases; J trimming: 2 bases; junction bases outside the gene matches: 8. The CDR3 totals 14 residues.

V is TRBV7-9 and J is TRBJ1-1, with D hard to call. CDR3 length: 17 amino acids. V lost 1 base, J lost 2 bases, and 17 bases lay in between. Germline loops: CDR1 SEHNR, CDR2 FQNEAQ (reference sequence). As DNA, the CDR3 is TGTGCCAGCAGCTTAGTGGGGAGGCGCGGGGTTAACACTGAAGCTTTCTTT. It encodes CASSLVGRRGVNTEAFF.

The V gene is TRBV27, the J gene TRBJ1-6; a weak D match, TRBD1 (5 bases). The CDR3 extends over 18 amino acids. The germline V and J ends were trimmed by 5 bases and 4 bases, with 21 bases remaining between them. Per germline, CDR1 MNHEY and CDR2 SMNVEV (reference sequence). The CDR3 sequence is CASSSHAGIGYYNSPLHF. In nucleotides, the CDR3 is TGTGCCAGCAGTAGCCATGCAGGGATAGGTTATTATAATTCACCCCTCCACTTT.

The chain uses TRBV6-2 or TRBV6-3 and TRBJ1-2; D gene unclear. The CDR3 totals 13 residues. V dropped 2 bases and J dropped 4 bases, with 8 bases sitting between them. The V gene's germline CDR1 is MNHEY and CDR2 SVGEGT. The CDR3 bases are TGTGCCAGCAGTTACCTGAACTCCTATGGCTACACCTTC. Its protein product is CASSYLNSYGYTF.

This chain uses TRBV6-1 with TRBJ2-7; 7 bases are a match to TRBD1. From germline, CDR1 is MNHNS and CDR2 SASEGT. The V and J ends lost 6 bases and 3 bases, in that order; junction bases with no gene match: 8. This CDR3 is 14 amino acids long. The CDR3 reads CASSLDRERYEQYF. The DNA for the CDR3 is TGTGCCAGCAGCCTTGACAGGGAACGCTACGAGCAGTACTTC.

This clone was seen a handful of times. This CDR3 reads CASSLDIQTQPQHF. In DNA form, the CDR3 reads TGTGCCAGCAGCTTAGATATACAGACACAGCCCCAGCATTTT. V is TRBV11-2 and J is TRBJ1-5; D is uncertain. CDR3 length: 14 residues. The germline gives CDR1 SGHAT, CDR2 FQNNGV. The germline V and J ends were trimmed by 0 bases and 7 bases, with 10 bases remaining between them.